This is a list of T cell receptor beta chains from one sample in a study of blood T cells in healthy people across ages. Using its own MiXCR run on the 5' RACE reads, TCRdb lists one record per CDR3 protein. Among some 750,000 distinct CDR3 sequences, 22% were seen once, and the ten largest hold around 22%. The sample comprised blood. Receptor source: a man between 65 and 85 years old in good health. CDR3s include the opening cysteine and the closing phenylalanine or tryptophan. A D gene is named only where the DNA matches it firmly. Part of the rows lack a size; the others show once, few, many or a class for expanded clones.

D	V	J	length	size	CDR3	DNA
.	TRBV21-1	TRBJ2-1	15	.	CASTRPAGGSDEQFF	TGTGCCAGCACACGCCCAGCGGGAGGGAGCGATGAGCAGTTCTTC
TRBD1	TRBV14	TRBJ2-5	17	.	CASSQETPVRGLETQYF	TGTGCCAGCAGCCAGGAAACCCCGGTCAGGGGGCTTGAGACCCAGTACTTC
TRBD2	TRBV11-1	TRBJ2-1	16	.	CASSSRGRGGYNEQFF	TGTGCCAGCAGCTCCCGGGGACGGGGGGGATACAATGAGCAGTTCTTC
.	TRBV20-1	TRBJ1-2	12	.	CSAGPINYGYTF	TGCAGTGCCGGACCGATTAACTATGGCTACACCTTC
TRBD2	TRBV20-1	TRBJ2-3	15	.	CSAPLLAGATDTQYF	TGCAGTGCCCCACTACTAGCGGGGGCCACAGATACGCAGTATTTT
.	TRBV28	TRBJ1-1	15	once	CASIRPRALNTEAFF	TGTGCCAGCATACGACCCCGGGCTCTGAACACTGAAGCTTTCTTT
.	TRBV7-9	TRBJ1-5	14	.	CASSLEGSDQPQHF	TGTGCCAGCAGCTTAGAGGGGAGCGATCAGCCCCAGCATTTT
TRBD1	TRBV12-3/TRBV12-4	TRBJ2-5	14	many	CASSPGTDQETQYF	TGTGCCAGCAGTCCCGGGACAGACCAAGAGACCCAGTACTTC
TRBD2	TRBV12-3/TRBV12-4	TRBJ2-1	16	few	CASSSPGLAFSNEQFF	TGTGCCAGCAGTTCCCCGGGACTAGCCTTTTCTAATGAGCAGTTCTTC
TRBD1	TRBV29-1	TRBJ2-5	12	few	CSVAGTGWEQYF	TGCAGCGTGGCCGGGACAGGGTGGGAGCAGTACTTC
.	TRBV5-1	TRBJ2-3	15	many	CASNRAGLSTDTQYF	TGCGCCAGCAATCGAGCTGGCTTAAGCACAGATACGCAGTATTTT
.	TRBV5-1	TRBJ1-2	15	.	CASSLRSTGPMGYTF	TGCGCCAGCAGCCTAAGGTCGACAGGCCCAATGGGCTACACCTTC
TRBD2	TRBV20-1	TRBJ2-2	14	few	CSASSSGGSGELFF	TGCAGTGCTTCCTCCAGCGGGGGGTCCGGGGAGCTGTTTTTT
.	TRBV12-3/TRBV12-4	TRBJ2-7	15	few	CASSLHGSRGTEQYF	TGTGCCAGCAGTCTACATGGTTCCCGCGGGACCGAGCAGTACTTC
TRBD1	TRBV9	TRBJ1-3	16	few	CASSVLQGAVGNTIYF	TGTGCCAGCAGCGTTTTACAGGGGGCGGTTGGAAACACCATATATTTT
.	TRBV29-1	TRBJ1-1	13	few	CSVARPRDTEAFF	TGCAGCGTCGCAAGACCCAGGGACACTGAAGCTTTCTTT
.	TRBV9	TRBJ2-5	17	many	CASSTRGGYLAQETQYF	TGTGCCAGCAGCACCAGGGGGGGCTACCTGGCACAAGAGACCCAGTACTTC
TRBD1	TRBV6-6	TRBJ1-6	14	few	CASVQGAVNSPLHF	TGTGCCAGCGTACAGGGGGCGGTCAACTCACCCCTCCACTTT
.	TRBV28	TRBJ2-7	14	few	CASSSFGRGYEQYF	TGTGCCAGCAGTTCTTTTGGAAGAGGTTACGAGCAGTACTTC
.	TRBV7-9	TRBJ1-1	15	few	CASSLRGFGDTEAFF	TGTGCCAGCAGCCTCCGAGGATTCGGAGACACTGAAGCTTTCTTT
.	TRBV27	TRBJ1-4	15	.	CASSLWGITNEKLFF	TGTGCCAGCAGTTTATGGGGGATTACTAATGAAAAACTGTTTTTT
.	TRBV28	TRBJ1-1	12	.	CASSSTRPEAFF	TGTGCCAGCAGCTCGACGAGGCCTGAAGCTTTCTTT
.	TRBV29-1	TRBJ2-5	13	few	CSVPPGGQETQYF	TGCAGCGTTCCCCCGGGCGGCCAAGAGACCCAGTACTTC
.	TRBV7-9	TRBJ2-3	16	few	CASSPRKSSNTDTQYF	TGTGCCAGCAGCCCGCGAAAGTCGTCCAACACAGATACGCAGTATTTT
.	TRBV29-1	TRBJ2-1	14	few	CSVEGNFGHNEQFF	TGCAGCGTGGAGGGGAATTTCGGACACAATGAGCAGTTCTTC
.	TRBV7-2	TRBJ1-6	16	few	CASSLQQSSYNSPLHF	TGTGCCAGCAGCTTACAACAGAGCTCCTATAATTCACCCCTCCACTTT
.	TRBV7-9	TRBJ1-1	16	many	CASSSGTFTGNTEAFF	TGTGCCAGCAGCTCCGGGACATTTACGGGGAACACTGAAGCTTTCTTT
TRBD1	TRBV7-2	TRBJ1-2	14	.	CASSSQTGSNGYTF	TGTGCCAGCAGCTCTCAGACAGGGAGTAATGGCTACACCTTC
.	TRBV5-1	TRBJ2-1	11	few	CASSPEGEQFF	TGCGCCAGCAGCCCGGAAGGTGAGCAGTTCTTC
.	TRBV28	TRBJ2-7	15	.	CASSPPRTQSYEQYF	TGTGCCAGCAGCCCCCCCAGAACTCAGTCCTACGAGCAGTACTTC
.	TRBV18	TRBJ2-3	18	.	CASSPPVRPGERTDTQYF	TGTGCCAGCTCACCACCAGTTAGGCCAGGGGAGAGGACAGATACGCAGTATTTT
.	TRBV21-1	TRBJ1-6	13	.	CASSGNRDSPLHF	TGTGCCAGCAGCGGAAACAGGGATTCACCCCTCCACTTT
.	TRBV20-1	TRBJ1-6	14	.	CSARVAGQNSPLHF	TGCAGTGCTAGAGTGGCAGGTCAGAATTCACCCCTCCACTTT
TRBD2	TRBV4-2	TRBJ2-1	16	.	CASSHLGTSGGSEQFF	TGTGCCAGCAGCCATCTAGGGACTAGCGGGGGCAGTGAGCAGTTCTTC
.	TRBV11-2	TRBJ2-7	15	.	CASSLLSGGTYEQYF	TGTGCCAGCAGCTTATTATCAGGGGGGACCTACGAGCAGTACTTC
TRBD2	TRBV20-1	TRBJ2-7	14	many	CSARDSGGIYEQYF	TGCAGTGCTAGAGATAGCGGGGGTATCTACGAGCAGTACTTC
.	TRBV4-1	TRBJ2-3	16	.	CASSQDGVGGTDTQYF	TGCGCCAGCAGCCAAGATGGGGTGGGGGGAACAGATACGCAGTATTTT
.	TRBV6-2/TRBV6-3	TRBJ2-2	14	.	CASSYLQTTGELFF	TGTGCCAGCAGTTACCTCCAGACCACCGGGGAGCTGTTTTTT
TRBD1	TRBV3-1	TRBJ1-2	16	.	CASSQALRDRGPSYTF	TGTGCCAGCAGCCAAGCACTCCGGGACAGGGGGCCCAGCTACACCTTC
TRBD2	TRBV6-5	TRBJ2-3	17	.	CASSYSKGLAELDTQYF	TGTGCCAGCAGTTACTCGAAGGGACTAGCGGAATTGGATACGCAGTATTTT
TRBD1	TRBV2	TRBJ2-1	13	.	CASRGTGVNEQFF	TGTGCCAGCAGGGGGACAGGGGTCAATGAGCAGTTCTTC
TRBD1	TRBV5-1	TRBJ2-7	15	.	CASSSGQGDGYEQYF	TGCGCCAGCAGCTCAGGACAGGGTGATGGCTACGAGCAGTACTTC
.	TRBV20-1	TRBJ1-6	15	.	CGASNRGAVGSPLHF	TGCGGTGCTAGTAACCGGGGGGCCGTTGGTTCACCCCTCCACTTT
TRBD2	TRBV20-1	TRBJ2-7	17	.	CSARDLMGLAGVDEQYF	TGCAGTGCTAGAGATCTTATGGGACTAGCGGGAGTAGACGAGCAGTACTTC
TRBD1	TRBV12-3/TRBV12-4	TRBJ2-5	15	few	CASSLVGTVQETQYF	TGTGCCAGCAGTTTAGTAGGGACAGTACAAGAGACCCAGTACTTC
TRBD2	TRBV6-2/TRBV6-3	TRBJ2-3	16	.	CASSYEASGLTDTQYF	TGTGCCAGCAGTTACGAAGCTAGCGGGCTCACAGATACGCAGTATTTT
.	TRBV6-5	TRBJ1-1	14	.	CASSYSQGTPEAFF	TGTGCCAGCAGTTACTCCCAGGGAACTCCTGAAGCTTTCTTT